Below are 31 T cell receptor beta chains sequenced from a single sample in a study of blood T cells in healthy people across ages. Then a second PCR, running about 6 to 11 cycles, was carried out with a sample-barcoded 5' primer and a J-beta primer mix. Each CDR3 protein is one row after TCRdb ran MiXCR on the 5' RACE reads. Found here are over 700,000 distinct CDR3 sequences, 50% to 65% of them singletons; the top ten hold approximately 40%. The sample consisted of blood. These TCRs come from a man older than 75 in good health.

Written as DNA, the CDR3 is TGTGCCAGCAGTTATTCCGGACAGGGGGCGGACGAGCAGTACTTC. It encodes CASSYSGQGADEQYF. V and J are TRBV12-3 or TRBV12-4 and TRBJ2-5; 11 bases line up with TRBD1. The better agreement between TRBJ2-7 and the DNA end casts doubt on the J call. The CDR3 runs to 15 residues.

V is TRBV5-1 and J is TRBJ2-1; D could derive from TRBD1 or TRBD2 (5 bases each). CDR1 and CDR2 from the germline V gene are SGHRS and YFSETQ. V was shortened by 5 bases and J by 5 bases, with 17 bases between the two germline ends. The CDR3 covers 15 residues. In nucleotides, the CDR3 is TGCGCCAGCAGGCCTCCGGGACGGTCAAACAATGAGCAGTTCTTC. It specifies CASRPPGRSNNEQFF.

There are a few counts of this clonotype. The chain uses TRBV12-3 or TRBV12-4 and TRBJ2-5; 9 bases align to TRBD1. Trimming took 5 bases from V and 2 from J; bases not matched to a gene: 6. CDR3 length: 15 residues. CDR3 bases: TGTGCCAGCAGTCGGAACAGGGGGCGGCAAGAGACCCAGTACTTC. It yields the protein CASSRNRGRQETQYF.

The rearrangement joins TRBV19 to TRBJ2-1; the D gene is possibly TRBD1 (6 bases). The CDR3 contains 16 residues. The V end was cut by 5 bases, the J end by 4 bases, with 18 bases between. Per the germline V gene, CDR1 is LNHDA and CDR2 is SQIVND (reference sequence). The CDR3 bases are TGTGCCAGTAGTCGCGGACAGATTAACTTTTACAATGAGCAGTTCTTC. Translation gives CASSRGQINFYNEQFF.

This clonotype was detected a few times. The V call is TRBV20-1, the J call TRBJ2-4, with no clear D. This CDR3 comprises 15 residues. CDR1 and CDR2 from the germline V gene are DFQATT and SNEGSKA (reference sequence). Trimming shortened V by 6 bases and J by 0 bases, and 15 bases separated the two germline ends. CDR3 protein: CSATGNQLAKNIQYF. In DNA form, the CDR3 reads TGCAGTGCAACCGGTAACCAACTAGCCAAAAACATTCAGTACTTC.

The chain has TRBV10-3 and TRBJ2-1, with D possibly matching TRBD2 (5 bases). V was cut by 4 bases and J by 8 bases, with 12 bases left in between. In germline, CDR1 is ENHRY, CDR2 SYGVKD. This CDR3 contains 13 residues. The CDR3 loop reads CAISVWTYDEQFF. The DNA for the CDR3 is TGTGCCATCAGTGTTTGGACTTACGATGAGCAGTTCTTC.

The CDR3 region has the DNA TGTGCCAGCTGGACTAGCGGAGGGAATGAGCAGTTCTTC. Amino acids: CASWTSGGNEQFF. This chain uses TRBV6-1 with TRBJ2-1, with 10 bases aligning to TRBD2. J was trimmed by 7 bases and V by 8 bases; bases with no gene match: 5. There are 13 residues in the CDR3. Germline loops: CDR1 MNHNS, CDR2 SASEGT.

A single count supports this clonotype. The chain combines TRBV2 with TRBJ2-1, with 10 bases fitting TRBD2. CDR1 and CDR2 (germline): SNHLY, FYNNEI. The CDR3 consists of 14 residues. With 8 bases clipped from V and 6 bases from J, the junction kept 7 bases outside the gene matches. In DNA, the CDR3 is TGTGCCAGCGGGGGGACTAGCGTTCCCAATGAGCAGTTCTTC. Translated: CASGGTSVPNEQFF.

The J gene is TRBJ2-1, the V gene TRBV4-3; D perhaps matches TRBD2 (6 bases). The CDR3 spans 13 residues. The germline V gene encodes CDR1 LGHNA and CDR2 YSLEER. Trimming cost V 5 bases and J 10 bases, with 15 bases left between them. The CDR3 region has the DNA TGCGCCAGCAGCTTTGGGACTCTCAACGAGCAGTTCTTC. Its translation is CASSFGTLNEQFF.

The J gene is TRBJ2-5, the V gene TRBV7-2; 7 positions agree with TRBD2. The CDR3 spans 15 residues. V dropped 5 bases and J dropped 1; count of bases not matched to a gene: 7. Germline V CDR1 and CDR2: SGHTA, FQGNSA. The CDR3 region has the DNA TGTGCCAGCAGCAGGGAGGGTGGAGGCCAAGAGACCCAGTACTTC. Protein sequence: CASSREGGGQETQYF.

The chain recombines TRBV5-1 with TRBJ2-1; 9 nucleotides line up with TRBD2. This CDR3 comprises 16 residues. The germline V gene has CDR1 SGHRS and CDR2 YFSETQ. Trimming cost V 7 bases and J 7 bases; bases outside gene matches: 15. Here the CDR3 DNA reads TGCGCCAGCCTCCCTACAGCGGGAGGACCCGGAAATGAGCAGTTCTTC. Protein: CASLPTAGGPGNEQFF. The entire variable domain, with the rest obtained from reference TRBV5-1 and TRBJ2-1, is as follows: KAGVTQTPRYLIKTRGQQVTLSCSPISGHRSVSWYQQTPGQGLQFLFEYFSETQRNKGNFPGRFSGRQFSNSRSEMNVSTLELGDSALYLCASLPTAGGPGNEQFFGPGTRLTVL.

To note about this clonotype: At one boundary the junction diverges from the germline segment, which might be a read error. The chain has TRBV20-1 and TRBJ1-2; possibly TRBD1 for D (6 bases). Germline CDR1 is DFQATT and CDR2 is SNEGSKA (reference sequence). CDR3 size: 12 residues. Here the CDR3 reads CRARNRVAGYTF. CDR3 DNA sequence: TGCAGGGCTAGAAACAGGGTCGCTGGCTACACCTTC.

This clonotype was seen more than once but under ten times. This rearrangement joins TRBV27 to TRBJ2-7; D is ambiguous. Per the germline V gene, CDR1 is MNHEY and CDR2 is SMNVEV (reference sequence). This CDR3 is built from 12 residues. V lost 4 bases, J lost 3 bases, and 7 bases lay in between. The CDR3 loop is CASSSSVYEQYF. CDR3 nucleotide sequence: TGTGCCAGCAGTTCAAGCGTCTACGAGCAGTACTTC.

The chain recombines TRBV5-1 with TRBJ2-7, with 7 bases matching TRBD2. V was pared by 4 bases and J by 2 bases, with 9 bases of the junction left unmatched. The CDR3 contains 15 residues. CDR1 and CDR2 from the germline V gene are SGHRS and YFSETQ. The CDR3 sequence: CASSAAAGATYEQYF. As DNA, the CDR3 is TGCGCCAGCAGCGCCGCCGCGGGAGCCACCTACGAGCAGTACTTC.

The rearrangement uses TRBV7-2 and TRBJ2-5, with 7 nucleotides matching TRBD1. The J call could be wrong; TRBJ2-7 is a better fit for the DNA end. Looked up from germline, CDR1 is SGHTA and CDR2 is FQGNSA. This CDR3 region has 13 residues. CDR3 protein: CASSLERQGEQYF. CDR3 bases: TGTGCCAGCAGCTTAGAGCGACAGGGCGAGCAGTACTTC.

V and J are TRBV12-3 or TRBV12-4 and TRBJ2-1, with 10 bases that match TRBD2. The length of the CDR3 is 14 residues. With V trimmed by 5 bases and J by 9 bases, 7 bases remained unmatched. CDR3 in DNA: TGTGCCAGCAGTCGGCTAGCGGGAGCGGGTGAGCAGTTCTTC. Translating it yields CASSRLAGAGEQFF.

The J gene is TRBJ2-4, the V gene TRBV3-1, with 9 bases fitting TRBD2. The germline CDR1 and CDR2 sequences are LGHDT and YNNKEL (reference sequence). The J segment lost 13 bases and the V segment lost 4 bases, leaving 17 bases of the junction unmatched. This CDR3 is 16 amino acids long. The CDR3 here is CASSLGLADILRVQYF. The CDR3 nucleotides read TGTGCCAGCAGCCTGGGACTAGCTGATATCCTACGAGTGCAGTACTTC.

V is TRBV3-1 and J is TRBJ2-7; D not certain. The J call may be incorrect, as the DNA end agrees better with TRBJ2-4. The germline CDR1 and CDR2 sequences are LGHDT and YNNKEL (reference sequence). The CDR3 has 15 residues. Here the CDR3 reads CASSQAGLTKNIQYF. The CDR3 bases are TGTGCCAGCAGCCAAGCGGGCCTAACCAAAAACATTCAGTACTTC.

The chain has TRBV14 and TRBJ2-1; 7 nucleotides line up with TRBD2. The ends lost 5 bases at V and 9 bases at J; junction bases unmatched: 16. The CDR3 has 16 residues. CDR1 is SGHDN and CDR2 is FVKESK in the germline V gene. This CDR3 is CASSSALALRRSEQFF. The CDR3, as DNA: TGTGCCAGCAGCTCTGCACTAGCGCTCCGAAGGAGTGAGCAGTTCTTC.

V usage is TRBV5-4 and J usage is TRBJ2-7; TRBD2 matches 10 bases. Trimming removed 4 bases from V and 4 bases from J; junction bases left unmatched: 8. This CDR3 is built from 15 residues. Germline V gene lookup returns CDR1 SGHNT and CDR2 YYREEE (reference sequence). The CDR3 reads CASSGGTSVPYEQYF. CDR3 bases: TGTGCCAGCAGCGGCGGGACTAGCGTACCGTACGAGCAGTACTTC.

This sequence joins TRBV7-9 and TRBJ2-6, with unresolved D. The V end lost 4 bases, the J end lost 3 bases, and 19 bases lay between the germline ends. Looked up from germline, CDR1 is SEHNR and CDR2 is FQNEAQ (reference sequence). This CDR3 contains 18 residues. CDR3 nucleotide sequence: TGTGCCAGCAGCTCGAGGTTCGGAGTGGTCCGTGGGGCCAACGTCCTGACTTTC. This codes for CASSSRFGVVRGANVLTF.

This clonotype turned up a few times. The chain uses TRBV4-2 and TRBJ2-5; maybe TRBD2 (6 bases). Germline values: CDR1 LGHNA, CDR2 YNFKEQ. The V and J ends lost 1 base and 0 bases respectively, with 9 bases between them. This CDR3 comprises 15 residues. CDR3 in DNA: TGTGCCAGCAGCCAAGCCTCTAGCGACCAAGAGACCCAGTACTTC. Translating gives CASSQASSDQETQYF.

The chain recombines TRBV10-3 with TRBJ2-4, with D perhaps TRBD2 (6 bases). CDR1 is ENHRY and CDR2 is SYGVKD in the germline V gene. Trimming left V 1 base short and J 15 bases short, with 25 bases between. The CDR3 spans 16 residues. CDR3 sequence: CAISEFHRGRQTPSYF. In nucleotides, the CDR3 is TGTGCCATCAGTGAGTTCCATAGAGGGAGGCAGACTCCGTCGTACTTC.

The chain is built from TRBV11-2 and TRBJ2-1, with D unresolved. Trimming left V 1 base short and J 4 bases short, with 11 bases between. The CDR3 runs 15 residues. Germline V gene lookup returns CDR1 SGHAT and CDR2 FQNNGV. CDR3 coding DNA: TGTGCCAGCAGCTTAGTGGCAGATCCTTACAATGAGCAGTTCTTC. It is translated as CASSLVADPYNEQFF.

The rearrangement links TRBV15 to TRBJ1-4; 10 nucleotides align to TRBD1. Germline loops: CDR1 LNHNV, CDR2 YYDKDF (reference sequence). This CDR3 contains 12 residues. With V trimmed by 2 bases and J by 13 bases, 1 base remained unmatched. DNA for the CDR3: TGTGCCACCAGCAGATGGGACAGGGGACTGTTTTTT. This translates into CATSRWDRGLFF.

This clonotype has a count of ten or more. The chain uses TRBV12-3 or TRBV12-4 and TRBJ1-2; tentative D call: TRBD1 (5 bases). V gave up 6 bases and J gave up 4 bases, with 12 bases separating them. The CDR3 runs 13 residues. In DNA, the CDR3 is TGTGCCAGCAGGCCCACGGGGACCTATGGCTACACCTTC. Amino acids: CASRPTGTYGYTF.

The genes are TRBV9 and TRBJ1-2, with a tentative D call TRBD1 (6 bases). The CDR3 totals 15 residues. Germline loops: CDR1 SGDLS, CDR2 YYNGEE. Trimming took off 0 bases at V and 8 bases at J, with 17 bases between the two ends. The CDR3 region has the DNA TGTGCCAGCAGCGTAGAATGGGGCGCTGGGGGCGGCTACACCTTC. Translation gives CASSVEWGAGGGYTF.

The rearrangement uses TRBV11-1 and TRBJ2-7, with no clear D. V shed 6 bases and J shed 0 bases, with 9 bases lying between them. CDR3 length: 13 residues. Germline lookup yields CDR1 SGHAT and CDR2 FQDESV (reference sequence). CDR3 loop: CASSIDPSYEQYF. CDR3 DNA sequence: TGTGCCAGCAGTATCGACCCCTCCTACGAGCAGTACTTC.

The J gene is TRBJ2-2, the V gene TRBV4-2; D call uncertain. CDR1 LGHNA and CDR2 YNFKEQ come from the germline V gene. The CDR3 covers 16 residues. Deletions cut 0 bases from V and 4 bases from J, with 12 bases between. This chain's CDR3 is CASSQDLASITGELFF. The CDR3 DNA reads as TGTGCCAGCAGCCAAGATCTTGCTAGTATCACCGGGGAGCTGTTTTTT.

The V gene is TRBV9, the J gene TRBJ2-7; 9 bases line up with TRBD1. The junction had 5 bases not matched to a gene; V was cut back by 0 bases and J by 4 bases. This CDR3 has 15 residues. The germline CDR1 and CDR2 sequences are SGDLS and YYNGEE. The CDR3 is CASSVATGGVYEQYF. The CDR3, as DNA: TGTGCCAGCAGCGTAGCTACAGGGGGCGTGTACGAGCAGTACTTC.

Here the CDR3 reads CASSEPGTSGSGKNIQYF. The CDR3, as DNA: TGTGCCAGCAGTGAGCCCGGGACTAGCGGGAGCGGCAAAAACATTCAGTACTTC. This chain uses TRBV25-1 with TRBJ2-4; 14 bases match TRBD2. Germline loops: CDR1 MGHDK, CDR2 SYGVNS. This CDR3 contains 18 residues. J was trimmed by 3 bases and V by 3 bases; bases with no gene match: 7.